The sequence of this T cell receptor beta chain was determined in a study of cytomegalovirus exposure and HLA in healthy donors. Study context: In a previous analysis, 120 million or so unique TCR beta sequences were found from 150 million to 200 million T cells.

V lost 6 bases, J lost 9 bases, and 15 bases lay in between. The germline V gene encodes CDR1 SNHLY and CDR2 FYNNEI. The CDR3 consists of 13 residues. The PCR ran on 60 Vbeta and 13 Jbeta primers. Here immunoSEQ multiplex PCR was the method, and the copy in TCRdb shows in-frame clones only, minus some. The sample lists 190,000 or so clones; 82% were seen once. Study-wide results and limits: Reportedly, cytomegalovirus status was diagnosed with high sensitivity and specificity. Later analysis reportedly placed an Asian-associated ancestry cluster below the approximately 650-donor mean in N-insertions.

This clone was counted a few times. Its target is unknown. At collection, donors were nominally healthy, but unrecorded immune exposures were probable. The V gene is TRBV2, the J gene TRBJ1-5, with D tentatively TRBD1 (5 bases). The sequencing sample was made of PBMCs. This sequence was found in a woman aged 45-65 years in good health and CMV-seropositive. Written as DNA, the CDR3 is TGTGCCAGCAGGGGGGGTACCTCCGGGCCCCAGCATTTT. Translated, it gives CASRGGTSGPQHF.